A single sample is the source of the 31 T cell receptor beta chains below, sequenced in a study of cytomegalovirus exposure and HLA in healthy donors. PCR amplification relied on 60 Vbeta primers (plus 13 Jbeta primers). TCRdb's table, derived via immunoSEQ multiplex PCR, lists solely in-frame clones and lacks some. The sample has 310,000 or so clones; roughly 90% are singletons. The source material was PBMCs. The receptors come from a young woman in good health and CMV-seronegative.

Remarks on this clone: This same CDR3 is encoded by further DNA sequences in the sample. The rearrangement links TRBV6-5 to TRBJ1-2; no clear D. Germline V gives CDR1 MNHEY, CDR2 SVGAGI. This CDR3 region has 14 residues. Trimming cost V 0 bases and J 2 bases, with 7 bases left between them. CDR3 residues: CASSYSAGNYGYTF. DNA of the CDR3: TGTGCCAGCAGTTACTCTGCGGGCAACTATGGCTACACCTTC.

The chain is built from TRBV9 and TRBJ2-7, with D perhaps matching TRBD2 (6 bases). The CDR3 sequence is 14 residues long. Germline V gene data show CDR1 as SGDLS and CDR2 as YYNGEE. V gave up 0 bases and J gave up 3 bases, with 10 bases separating them. This CDR3 is CASSVAGVNYEQYF. The DNA for the CDR3 is TGTGCCAGCAGCGTAGCGGGGGTAAACTACGAGCAGTACTTC.

The CDR3 spells CASSLTSGIDYEQYF. The CDR3 nucleotides read TGTGCCAGCAGCCTAACTAGCGGGATCGACTACGAGCAGTACTTC. The V and J genes are TRBV2 and TRBJ2-5, with 10 bases lining up with TRBD2. The tail of the sequence fits TRBJ2-7 better, so the J call may be wrong. The germline gives CDR1 SNHLY, CDR2 FYNNEI. CDR3 size: 15 residues.

V is TRBV7-3 and J is TRBJ1-1; D is undetermined. This CDR3 is 12 amino acids long. Germline loops: CDR1 SGHTA, CDR2 FQGTGA. Trimming cost V 2 bases and J 6 bases, with 7 bases left between them. CDR3 nucleotides: TGTGCCAGCAGCTTACGGGAATCTGAAGCTTTCTTT. Encoded protein: CASSLRESEAFF. Using reference TRBV7-3 and TRBJ1-1 for the parts outside the CDR3, the full variable domain is GAGVSQTPSNKVTEKGKYVELRCDPISGHTALYWYRQSLGQGPEFLIYFQGTGAADDSGLPNDRFFAVRPEGSVSTLKIQRTERGDSAVYLCASSLRESEAFFGQGTRLTVV.

V usage is TRBV5-8 and J usage is TRBJ1-2; TRBD1 might be the D (6 bases). CDR1 SGHTS and CDR2 YDEGEE come from the germline V gene. CDR3 size: 13 residues. V gave up 3 bases and J gave up 8 bases, with 14 bases separating them. The CDR3 protein is CASSWGGAQGYTF. CDR3 sequence (DNA): TGTGCCAGCAGCTGGGGGGGGGCACAAGGCTACACCTTC.

The chain employs TRBV2 and TRBJ1-5; 7 nucleotides agree with TRBD1. Germline-derived CDR1 and CDR2 are SNHLY and FYNNEI. V shed 5 bases and J 0 bases; nucleotides not matched to a gene: 10. The CDR3 runs to 17 residues. As DNA, the CDR3 is TGTGCCAGCAGTCCTAGACAGGGCTCGTATAGCAATCAGCCCCAGCATTTT. Translated: CASSPRQGSYSNQPQHF. Together with reference TRBV2 and TRBJ1-5, the CDR3 gives the full variable domain: EPEVTQTPSHQVTQMGQEVILRCVPISNHLYFYWYRQILGQKVEFLVSFYNNEISEKSEIFDDQFSVERPDGSNFTLKIRSTKLEDSAMYFCASSPRQGSYSNQPQHFGDGTRLSIL.

The rearrangement uses TRBV29-1 and TRBJ1-1; 7 nucleotides agree with TRBD1. The CDR3 spans 14 residues. Germline lookup yields CDR1 SQVTM and CDR2 ANQGSEA. Germline trimming cut 7 bases from V and 1 base from J; bases unmatched to any gene: 9. The CDR3 here is CSGQGFPQNTEAFF. CDR3 bases: TGCAGCGGACAGGGTTTCCCTCAGAACACTGAAGCTTTCTTT. The full variable domain, with the rest looked up from reference TRBV29-1 and TRBJ1-1, is SAVISQKPSRDICQRGTSLTIQCQVDSQVTMMFWYRQQPGQSLTLIATANQGSEATYESGFVIDKFPISRPNLTFSTLTVSNMSPEDSSIYLCSGQGFPQNTEAFFGQGTRLTVV.

The V call is TRBV7-8, the J call TRBJ2-2; tentative D call: TRBD1 (10 bases). CDR1 SGHVS and CDR2 FQNEAQ come from the germline V gene. Trimming removed 3 bases at V and 3 bases at J, with 26 bases between. The CDR3 loop spans 20 amino acids. DNA of the CDR3: TGTGCCAGCAGCTTTCACCGGACAGGGGGACTAGCATTCGACACCGGGGAGCTGTTTTTT. Encoded protein: CASSFHRTGGLAFDTGELFF.

The chain links TRBV7-8 to TRBJ2-7, with D possibly TRBD1 on 6 matching bases. The CDR3 covers 15 residues. Trimming stripped 5 bases from V and 4 bases from J, with 18 bases between. CDR1 is SGHVS, CDR2 FQNEAQ, per germline. CDR3 DNA sequence: TGTGCCAGCAGCGCCTCTAATGGGGGCGCGTACGAGCAGTACTTC. It yields the protein CASSASNGGAYEQYF.

The CDR3 sequence: CASSLVGGYEAFF. The DNA for the CDR3 is TGTGCCAGCAGCTTAGTGGGGGGATATGAAGCTTTCTTT. The chain couples TRBV7-9 to TRBJ1-1; weak D call: TRBD1 (5 bases). V lost 1 base to trimming and J lost 7 bases, with 10 bases between them. This CDR3 is built from 13 residues. CDR1 and CDR2 from the germline V gene are SEHNR and FQNEAQ (reference sequence).

As regards this clone: One junction end disagrees with the germline gene, perhaps due to a read error. The chain recombines TRBV7-9 with TRBJ1-2; no definite D call. The germline V gene encodes CDR1 SEHNR and CDR2 FQNEAQ (reference sequence). This CDR3 is 13 amino acids long. The CDR3 coding sequence is TGTTCCAGCAGCTTAGGCCTACTCTATGGCTACACCTTC. Translated: CSSSLGLLYGYTF.

V is TRBV2 and J is TRBJ1-1; D is uncertain. The CDR3 sequence is 18 residues long. V was shortened by 1 base and J by 0 bases, with 18 bases between the two germline ends. CDR1 SNHLY and CDR2 FYNNEI come from the germline V gene. CDR3 protein: CASSEEAVRTTMNTEAFF. CDR3 coding DNA: TGTGCCAGCAGTGAAGAGGCGGTACGAACCACAATGAACACTGAAGCTTTCTTT.

This clone was seen once. The chain uses TRBV10-1 and TRBJ2-5; the D gene is possibly TRBD1 (6 bases). The last part of the DNA fits TRBJ2-7 better; the J call may be wrong. The length of the CDR3 is 13 residues. CDR1 is WNHNN, CDR2 SYGVQD, per germline (reference sequence). The CDR3: CASSDRGSYEQYF. DNA for the CDR3: TGCGCCAGCAGTGACAGGGGATCCTACGAGCAGTACTTC.

This chain links TRBV10-3 with TRBJ1-1; a weak D match, TRBD1 (5 bases). Deletions cut 10 bases from V and 3 bases from J, with 27 bases between. Germline CDR1 is ENHRY and CDR2 is SYGVKD. The CDR3 has 17 amino acids. For the CDR3, the DNA is TGTGCCAGCGAGCCTCAGGGCCTAGGTAGGGTAGACACTGAAGCTTTCTTT. The encoded protein is CASEPQGLGRVDTEAFF.

The chain combines TRBV6-6 with TRBJ2-7; D not resolved. Germline CDR1 MNHNY, CDR2 SVGAGI (reference sequence). The V end was cut by 2 bases, the J end by 3 bases, with 5 bases between. The CDR3 spans 12 residues. The CDR3 sequence is CASSYVIYEQYF. DNA of the CDR3: TGTGCCAGCAGTTACGTTATCTACGAGCAGTACTTC.

V and J are TRBV5-1 and TRBJ1-1, with 8 bases identical to TRBD1. Germline lookup yields CDR1 SGHRS and CDR2 YFSETQ. CDR3 size: 13 residues. The trim removed 5 bases at V and 1 base at J, leaving 1 base unmatched. CDR3 loop: CASRTGGNTEAFF. CDR3 in DNA: TGCGCCAGCAGAACAGGGGGGAACACTGAAGCTTTCTTT.

V gene TRBV9 combines with J gene TRBJ2-7, with 8 bases aligning to TRBD2. The V gene end was trimmed by 3 bases and the J gene end by 5 bases; junction bases not matched to a gene: 13. Per germline, CDR1 SGDLS and CDR2 YYNGEE. The CDR3 is 16 residues long. The CDR3 loop is CASSAAAGGGPDEQYF. In DNA form, the CDR3 reads TGTGCCAGCAGCGCGGCAGCGGGCGGGGGGCCCGACGAGCAGTACTTC.

This chain links TRBV4-2 with TRBJ1-2, with D tentatively TRBD1 (5 bases). The CDR3 is 14 amino acids. Germline CDR1 reads LGHNA; CDR2 reads YNFKEQ. V was clipped by 4 bases and J by 4 bases, with 13 bases between them. The CDR3: CASSRPDSPYGYTF. The CDR3 bases are TGTGCCAGCAGCCGACCAGACAGCCCCTATGGCTACACCTTC.

The chain joins TRBV2 to TRBJ2-1; 14 bases line up with TRBD2. This CDR3 has 16 residues. Germline-derived CDR1 and CDR2 are SNHLY and FYNNEI. J lost 9 bases, V lost 5 bases, and 9 bases had no gene match. The CDR3 DNA reads as TGTGCCAGCAGTCCGACTAGCGGGGGGGCCTTCGGTGAGCAGTTCTTC. Translating gives CASSPTSGGAFGEQFF.

V usage is TRBV13 and J usage is TRBJ2-7; D possibly corresponds to TRBD2 (5 bases). Trimming pared 6 bases from V and 1 base from J, leaving 13 bases between. This CDR3 region has 14 residues. CDR1 PRHDT and CDR2 FYEKMQ come from the germline V gene (reference sequence). The CDR3 reads CASRYRGESYEQYF. The CDR3 DNA reads as TGTGCCAGCAGATATCGGGGAGAATCCTACGAGCAGTACTTC.

The chain uses TRBV5-1 and TRBJ2-7; D remains unclear. V lost 1 base and J lost 2, with 10 bases in between. The CDR3 loop spans 14 amino acids. Germline assignment: CDR1 SGHRS and CDR2 YFSETQ. The CDR3 loop is CASSLSELPYEQYF. The CDR3 region has the DNA TGCGCCAGCAGCTTGAGCGAGCTACCCTACGAGCAGTACTTC.

The chain links TRBV9 to TRBJ1-4; D might be TRBD1 (6 bases). V was pared by 0 bases and J by 4 bases, with 10 bases between. There are 15 residues in the CDR3. Germline lookup yields CDR1 SGDLS and CDR2 YYNGEE. CDR3 sequence: CASSVGGQFNEKLFF. The CDR3 coding sequence is TGTGCCAGCAGCGTAGGTGGACAGTTTAATGAAAAACTGTTTTTT.

About this clone itself: This CDR3 is missing its conserved last phenylalanine or tryptophan, likely due to a read error. No DNA is shown, since the ends of the CDR3 on it are uncertain; the CDR3 is the one TCRdb lists. The gene calls are TRBV6-6 and TRBJ1-5; the table's D call TRBD1 went unverified against the DNA. Germline V gives CDR1 MNHNY, CDR2 SVGAGI (reference sequence). The CDR3 is 11 residues long, counting both termini. CDR3 sequence reads: CASSDGHTSLL.

Comments on this clone: An end of the junction differs from the germline gene, which may be a read error. CDR3 in amino acids: CASSLEARQGRYNEQFF. The CDR3 DNA sequence: TGTGCTAGCAGCTTAGAGGCGCGACAGGGACGCTACAATGAGCAGTTCTTC. The J gene is TRBJ2-1, the V gene TRBV7-7; 7 bases are shared with TRBD1. The CDR3 spans 17 residues. Germline V gives CDR1 SSHAT, CDR2 FNYEAQ (reference sequence).

This clone showed up just once. The genes are TRBV19 and TRBJ2-1; TRBD2 matches 8 bases. This CDR3 region has 16 residues. V gave up 6 bases and J gave up 2 bases; unmatched junction bases: 9. CDR1 LNHDA and CDR2 SQIVND come from the germline V gene (reference sequence). CDR3 region: CASRGPGLVAYNEQFF. The CDR3 DNA reads as TGTGCCAGTAGAGGCCCGGGACTAGTAGCCTACAATGAGCAGTTCTTC.

Points on this clone: The same CDR3 can be traced to other DNA sequences in this sample. The chain links TRBV30 to TRBJ2-7; D is perhaps TRBD2 (5 bases). In germline, CDR1 is GTSNPN, CDR2 SVGIG (reference sequence). The CDR3 consists of 12 residues. V was trimmed by 5 bases and J by 0 bases, leaving 8 bases between them. The CDR3 bases are TGTGCCTGGGGCGGGCACTCCTACGAGCAGTACTTC. Translating gives CAWGGHSYEQYF.

In its sample, this clone was seen a few times. The chain links TRBV5-1 to TRBJ2-3, with D maybe TRBD1 (5 bases). Germline V gene data show CDR1 as SGHRS and CDR2 as YFSETQ. The CDR3 has 15 amino acids. The V end was cut by 2 bases, the J end by 4 bases, with 14 bases between. CDR3 residues: CASSLGQGGADTQYF. The CDR3 bases are TGCGCCAGCAGCTTAGGCCAGGGTGGTGCAGATACGCAGTATTTT. Complete variable domain (other parts from reference TRBV5-1 and TRBJ2-3): KAGVTQTPRYLIKTRGQQVTLSCSPISGHRSVSWYQQTPGQGLQFLFEYFSETQRNKGNFPGRFSGRQFSNSRSEMNVSTLELGDSALYLCASSLGQGGADTQYFGPGTRLTVL.

Remarks on this clone: The sample carries other DNA sequences with the same CDR3. The chain links TRBV19 to TRBJ2-7; D not resolved. Germline CDR1 LNHDA, CDR2 SQIVND (reference sequence). V was clipped by 8 bases and J by 2 bases, with 7 bases between them. CDR3 length equals 11 residues. This CDR3 is CASGPPYEQYF. In DNA, the CDR3 is TGTGCCAGTGGGCCCCCCTACGAGCAGTACTTC.

The chain carries TRBV19 and TRBJ1-4; D remains ambiguous. Trimming shortened V by 6 bases and J by 4 bases, and 15 bases separated the two germline ends. This CDR3 is built from 15 residues. Germline V lookup: CDR1 LNHDA, CDR2 SQIVND (reference sequence). The CDR3 is CASRGRGGGNEKLFF. CDR3 DNA sequence: TGTGCCAGTAGGGGGAGAGGAGGTGGTAATGAAAAACTGTTTTTT.

V and J are TRBV15 and TRBJ1-4, with D uncertain. Per germline, CDR1 LNHNV and CDR2 YYDKDF (reference sequence). This CDR3 region has 12 residues. Trimming pared 8 bases from V and 12 bases from J, leaving 16 bases between. CDR3 sequence (DNA): TGTGCCACCCCTGGGGTGGGAGGTGAACTGTTTTTT. Translating gives CATPGVGGELFF.

As concerns this clone: Other DNA sequences from this sample encode an identical CDR3 as well. The rearrangement links TRBV5-1 to TRBJ1-4; a possible D gene is TRBD1 (5 bases). There are 14 residues in the CDR3. Between the trimmed V and J ends, which lost 4 bases and 5 bases, there was a span of 12 bases. The germline gives CDR1 SGHRS, CDR2 YFSETQ. For the CDR3, the DNA is TGCGCCAGCAGCCTTGGGGGGTTCAATGAAAAACTGTTTTTT. Protein: CASSLGGFNEKLFF.